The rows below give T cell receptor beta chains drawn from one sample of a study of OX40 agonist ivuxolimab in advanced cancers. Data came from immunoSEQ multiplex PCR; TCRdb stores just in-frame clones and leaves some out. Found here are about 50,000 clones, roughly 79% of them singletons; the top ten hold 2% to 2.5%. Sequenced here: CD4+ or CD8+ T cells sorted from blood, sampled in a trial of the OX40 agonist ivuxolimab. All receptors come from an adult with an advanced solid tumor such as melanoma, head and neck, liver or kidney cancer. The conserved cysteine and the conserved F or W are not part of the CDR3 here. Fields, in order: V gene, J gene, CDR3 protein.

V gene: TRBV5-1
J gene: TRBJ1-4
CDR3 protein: ASRDGRVREKLF

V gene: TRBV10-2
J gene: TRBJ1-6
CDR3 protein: AHYSCEPLH

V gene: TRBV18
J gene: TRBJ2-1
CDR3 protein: ASSPASQKSNEQF

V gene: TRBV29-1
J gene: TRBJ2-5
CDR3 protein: SVVGWQRGETQY

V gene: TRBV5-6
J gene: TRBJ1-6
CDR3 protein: ASSLGLFSYNSPLH

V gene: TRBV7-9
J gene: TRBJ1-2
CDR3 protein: ASSLGQDYGYT

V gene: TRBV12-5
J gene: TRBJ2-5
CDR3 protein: ASAEGRKYQETQY

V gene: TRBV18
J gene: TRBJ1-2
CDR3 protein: ASSLDRAEYGYT

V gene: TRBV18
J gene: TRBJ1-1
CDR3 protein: ASSPGTVMNTEAF

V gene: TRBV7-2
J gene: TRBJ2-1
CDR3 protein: ASSLDGGRGYNEQF

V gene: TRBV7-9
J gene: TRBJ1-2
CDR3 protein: ASSLPWGANYGYT

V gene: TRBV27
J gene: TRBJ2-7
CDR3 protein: ASTQAAGSSEQY

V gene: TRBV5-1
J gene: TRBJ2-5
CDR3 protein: ASSLGSGTKETQY

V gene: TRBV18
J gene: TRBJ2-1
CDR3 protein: ASSLIQGAFSYNEQF

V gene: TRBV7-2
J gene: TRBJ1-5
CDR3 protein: ASSSQIGTGGSQPQH

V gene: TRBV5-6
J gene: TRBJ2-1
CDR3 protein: ASSLRRGPYNEQF

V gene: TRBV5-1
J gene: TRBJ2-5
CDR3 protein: ASSPGAGSPQETQY

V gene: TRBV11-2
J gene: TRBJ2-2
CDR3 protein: ASSPRTVPFTGELF

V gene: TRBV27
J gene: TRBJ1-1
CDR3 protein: ASSFTGTENTEAF

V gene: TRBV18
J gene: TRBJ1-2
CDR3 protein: ASSDFNRDPLNGYT